The source of this TCR beta chain is a study of cytotoxic CD8 clonotypes in ibrutinib-treated CLL. Whole-study context: Each sample contained, on average, approximately 230,000 productive templates and 94,082 productive rearrangements.

V was cut by 4 bases and J by 10 bases, with 14 bases left in between. CDR1 is GTSNPN and CDR2 is SVGIG in the germline V gene (reference sequence). The CDR3 has 13 residues. This clone was observed once. Its antigen is as yet unknown. Depth targeted 1 in 200,000 to 1 in 1 million T cells, averaging approximately 9.3x coverage per clonotype. Method: immunoSEQ multiplex PCR; TCRdb's copy keeps in-frame clones and lacks some. The sample contains approximately 20,000 clones, more than 65% of which appear only once. Findings and limits, study-wide: Clonality (at baseline) was higher than in age-matched healthy donors and tracked circulating CD8+ T-cell counts.

Sequencing used PBMCs, obtained before ibrutinib treatment. The genes are TRBV30 and TRBJ1-6; D may be TRBD1 (5 bases). This TCR was recovered from a human donor with chronic lymphocytic leukemia. The DNA for the CDR3 is TGTGCCTGGACTCTAAAGGGGCGGTCACCCCTCCACTTT. This translates into CAWTLKGRSPLHF.